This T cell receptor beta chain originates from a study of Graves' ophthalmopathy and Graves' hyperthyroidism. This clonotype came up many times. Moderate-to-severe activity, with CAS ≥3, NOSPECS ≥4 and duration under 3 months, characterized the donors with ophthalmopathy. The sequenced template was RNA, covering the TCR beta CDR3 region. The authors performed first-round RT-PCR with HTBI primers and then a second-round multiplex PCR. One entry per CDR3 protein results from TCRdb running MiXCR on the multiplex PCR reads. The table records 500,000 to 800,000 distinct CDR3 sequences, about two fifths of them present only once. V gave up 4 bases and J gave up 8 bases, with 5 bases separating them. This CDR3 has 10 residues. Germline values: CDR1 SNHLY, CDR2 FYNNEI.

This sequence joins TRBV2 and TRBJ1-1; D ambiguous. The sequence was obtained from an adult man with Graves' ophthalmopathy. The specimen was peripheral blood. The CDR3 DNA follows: TGTGCCAGCAGTGGGGGAGAAGCTTTCTTT. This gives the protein CASSGGEAFF.